The T cell receptor beta chain under discussion was sequenced for a study of graft-versus-host responses after intestinal transplantation (dated by TCRdb to the early 2020s). For the wider study: Recipients received multivisceral, liver-intestinal, or isolated intestinal transplants. Every recipient was given anti-thymocyte globulin induction, then maintenance tacrolimus and steroids for around three years. Bulk TCR-beta CDR3 sequencing was used to track graft-versus-host and host-versus-graft alloreactive T cell clones in the graft, circulation and bone marrow after intestinal transplantation. Alloreactive clones were identified by sequencing pre-transplant mixed lymphocyte reaction products and comparing them with unstimulated pre-transplant donor and recipient T cells. The cohort enrolled 20 to 25 intestinal transplant recipients including one retransplant, and 3 patients lacking pretransplant specimens were excluded. A peak of at least 4% donor T cells among recipient peripheral blood mononuclear cells was the definition used for donor T cell macrochimerism. Rather than being sequenced by the commercial service, samples from a few later patients were sequenced in-house on an Illumina MiSeq and processed with MiXCR.

Beyond this particular receptor, the publication reports: Peak levels of circulating GvH clones were associated with declines in HvG clones early after transplant. GvH clones were found in recipient bone marrow, and some of the GvH clones appeared earlier in ileal mucosa or blood, which is consistent with an intestinal mucosal origin. The relatively low number and heterogeneity of intestinal transplant patients limited the conclusions. In patients with donor T cell macrochimerism, the allografts had high GvH to HvG T cell clonal ratios.

Libraries came from the immunoSEQ multiplex PCR assay. For most patients, high-throughput TCR-beta CDR3 sequencing of genomic DNA was performed by Adaptive Biotechnologies. The original pipeline was this. TCR sequencing data were retrieved from Adaptive's ImmunoSEQ software for around 20 patients, whereas a few other patients were processed with MiXCR and VDJtools. CDR3 nucleotide sequences shared by donor and recipient were removed because the origin of these sequences could not be assigned. To count as alloreactive, a clone needed at least 2-fold expansion over unstimulated cells and a minimum CFSE-low frequency of 0.002% (template counts) or 0.001% (read counts). A clone was considered mappable if detected in the sequenced pre-transplant spleen, lymph node, or MLR CFSE-low populations of the donor or recipient. The cumulative frequency of alloreactive clones was calculated as a percentage of all sequences, weighted by copy number. The table was pulled from immuneACCESS by TCRdb, which kept in-frame rearrangements only. Such tables lose some clones; where checked, under half of the loss comes from unresolved V genes, and the rest has no known cause. V, J and clone size are those of that table, while D and trimming were read from the DNA. The sample data list under 25,000 clones, and around nine tenths of these were observed just once. Around 53% of the sample is held by the ten biggest clonotypes.

Notes on this clone: There is no known antigen for this receptor. No much larger clone is present one base from it, and per-base qualities are unavailable.

After transplant, bone marrow was aspirated from the posterior iliac crest or from another site selected by the physician. The CDR3 contains 15 residues, cysteine and phenylalanine counted. CDR3 DNA only is kept here, 45 bases in frame from base 1. Looking up the germline V gene yields CDR1 SGHAT and CDR2 FQNNGV. V is clipped by 0 bases and J by 4 bases, and the sequence between their germline boundaries is 9 bases long. Rearrangement joined TRBV11-2 to TRBJ2-2, with an unclear D gene assignment. This specimen was bone marrow, taken about 130 days after transplant. This clonotype originated in a human patient who received an intestinal transplant, so some T cells may come from the graft donor. The DNA sequence follows: TGTGCCAGCAGCTTAGATCCTCGGTCCACCGGGGAGCTGTTTTTT. This encodes CASSLDPRSTGELFF. The CDR3, completed at both ends by the reference TRBV11-2 and TRBJ2-2 genes, gives the full variable domain EAGVAQSPRYKIIEKRQSVAFWCNPISGHATLYWYQQILGQGPKLLIQFQNNGVVDDSQLPKDRFSAERLKGVDSTLKIQPAKLEDSAVYLCASSLDPRSTGELFFGEGSRLTVL.